This TCR beta chain was documented in a study of blood T cell repertoires in COVID-19. Background on the study: Samples of COVID-19 (acute and convalescent) were obtained from the United States, Italy and Spain. PBMCs, B-cell-depleted T cells, or T cells were the source of the cDNA or gDNA that made up the material.

To note about this clone: The same CDR3 is also encoded by other DNA sequences in this sample.

As originally analysed: Estimation of nucleated cell counts was performed using reference gene primer amplification. Produced via immunoSEQ multiplex PCR; TCRdb's table is partial and in-frame only. The V and J calls and clone size are taken from that table; D and trimming were inferred from the DNA. The table shows some 310,000 clones, with roughly 91% occurring only once. The CDR3 loop spans 15 amino acids. The ends lost 3 bases at V and 5 bases at J; junction bases unmatched: 4. The germline gives CDR1 SGHNT, CDR2 YYREEE (reference sequence). The sequenced sample was peripheral blood. The V and J genes are TRBV5-4 and TRBJ2-5, with 13 positions matching TRBD2. The sequence was obtained from a man between 50 and 59 years old with active or convalescent COVID-19. CDR3 sequence reads: CASSSLAGGQETQYF. CDR3 DNA: TGTGCCAGCAGCTCACTAGCGGGGGGGCAGGAGACCCAGTACTTC. The variable domain in full, with the rest retrieved from reference TRBV5-4 and TRBJ2-5, is ETGVTQSPTHLIKTRGQQVTLRCSSQSGHNTVSWYQQALGQGPQFIFQYYREEENGRGNFPPRFSGLQFPNYSSELNVNALELDDSALYLCASSSLAGGQETQYFGPGTRLLVL.